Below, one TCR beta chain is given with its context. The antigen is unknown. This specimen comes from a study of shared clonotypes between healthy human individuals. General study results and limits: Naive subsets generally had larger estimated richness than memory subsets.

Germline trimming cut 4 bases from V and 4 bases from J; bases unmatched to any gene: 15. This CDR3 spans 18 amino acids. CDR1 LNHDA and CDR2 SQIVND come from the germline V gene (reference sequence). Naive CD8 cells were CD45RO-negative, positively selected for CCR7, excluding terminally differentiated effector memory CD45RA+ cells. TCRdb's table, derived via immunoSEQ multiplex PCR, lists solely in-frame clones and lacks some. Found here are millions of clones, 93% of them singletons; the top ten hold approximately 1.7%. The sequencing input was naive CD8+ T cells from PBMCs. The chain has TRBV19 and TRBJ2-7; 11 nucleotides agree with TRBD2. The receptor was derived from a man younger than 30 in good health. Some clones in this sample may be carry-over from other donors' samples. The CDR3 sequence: CASSSRPVAGGPWYEQYF. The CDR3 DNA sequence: TGTGCCAGTAGTAGCCGCCCCGTAGCGGGAGGGCCGTGGTACGAGCAGTACTTC. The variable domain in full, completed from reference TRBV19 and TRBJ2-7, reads DGGITQSPKYLFRKEGQNVTLSCEQNLNHDAMYWYRQDPGQGLRLIYYSQIVNDFQKGDIAEGYSVSREKKESFPLTVTSAQKNPTAFYLCASSSRPVAGGPWYEQYFGPGTRLTVT.